The entry below gives a single TCR beta chain sequence along with its context. A read error may account for a junction end that differs from germline. The authors built TCR beta libraries using iRepertoire HTBI primers and Arm-PCR of CDR3 regions. TCRdb re-called the multiplex PCR reads through MiXCR, storing one row per CDR3 protein. In the table there are a few hundred thousand distinct CDR3 sequences, about 12% of which are singletons. CDR3 length: 17 residues. Per the germline V gene, CDR1 is SGHAT and CDR2 is FQNNGV. The entry originates in a study of regulatory T cells in long-lasting Graves disease. Study background: Freshly diagnosed Graves' patients had used antithyroid drugs for under 3 months.

Described time point: newly diagnosed GD, antithyroid drugs for less than 3 months. Researchers made the TCR library from RNA that was extracted from PBMCs. These data were also reused for a study on T cells in Graves' hyperthyroidism and ophthalmopathy. That investigation notes: Patients aged 18 to 65 with hyperthyroidism were newly diagnosed, with duration under 2 months.

This material consisted of peripheral blood mononuclear cells (PBMCs), taken at new diagnosis, from a patient treated with antithyroid drugs. The genes are TRBV11-2 and TRBJ1-1; the D gene is possibly TRBD1 (5 bases). This receptor was identified in a young woman with Graves disease. Written as DNA, the CDR3 is TGTGCCAGCAACTTAGCTCCCCGTGGGGCGGTGAACACTGGAGCTTTCTTT. It specifies CASNLAPRGAVNTGAFF.